These 3 T cell receptor beta chains came from one sample sequenced in a study of blood T cell repertoires in COVID-19. The method was immunoSEQ multiplex PCR; TCRdb's version includes in-frame clones alone and lacks a portion of them. The sample shows over 150,000 clones, around 85% of them seen only once. The specimen was peripheral blood. The receptors come from a woman aged 55-69 years with acute or convalescent COVID-19.

V usage is TRBV5-1 and J usage is TRBJ1-4, with D perhaps matching TRBD1 (5 bases). With 1 base removed from V and 8 bases from J, the gap between germline ends came to 12 bases. The CDR3 covers 14 residues. CDR1 SGHRS and CDR2 YFSETQ come from the germline V gene. CDR3 nucleotides: TGCGCCAGCAGCTTGTCCGGGGCGGGAGAAAAACTGTTTTTT. This encodes CASSLSGAGEKLFF.

The rearrangement joins TRBV14 to TRBJ2-3; D is possibly TRBD1 (6 bases). The CDR3 length is 15 residues. The germline V gene encodes CDR1 SGHDN and CDR2 FVKESK. V dropped 2 bases and J dropped 0 bases, with 9 bases sitting between them. The CDR3 region has the DNA TGTGCCAGCAGCCAACGCGACAGGAGCACAGATACGCAGTATTTT. Translating it yields CASSQRDRSTDTQYF.

This clone was picked up one time. The J gene is TRBJ1-5, the V gene TRBV6-5; 11 bases line up with TRBD1. The CDR3 covers 16 residues. Losses at the gene ends were 2 bases for V and 4 bases for J; bases not matched to a gene: 4. Germline-derived CDR1 and CDR2 are MNHEY and SVGAGI. The chain's CDR3 is CASSYPGQGANQPQHF. DNA for the CDR3: TGTGCCAGCAGTTACCCTGGACAGGGGGCAAATCAGCCCCAGCATTTT.